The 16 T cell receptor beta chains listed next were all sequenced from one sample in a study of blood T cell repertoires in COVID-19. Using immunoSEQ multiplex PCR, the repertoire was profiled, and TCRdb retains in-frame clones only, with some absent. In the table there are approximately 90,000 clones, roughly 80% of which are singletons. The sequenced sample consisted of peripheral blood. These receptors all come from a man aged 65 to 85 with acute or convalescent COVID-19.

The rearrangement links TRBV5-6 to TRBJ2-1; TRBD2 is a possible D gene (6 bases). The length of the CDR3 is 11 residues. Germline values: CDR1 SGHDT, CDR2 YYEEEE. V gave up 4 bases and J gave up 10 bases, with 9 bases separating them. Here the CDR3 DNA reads TGTGCCAGCAGCACGGGACTGGAGCAGTTCTTC. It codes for CASSTGLEQFF.

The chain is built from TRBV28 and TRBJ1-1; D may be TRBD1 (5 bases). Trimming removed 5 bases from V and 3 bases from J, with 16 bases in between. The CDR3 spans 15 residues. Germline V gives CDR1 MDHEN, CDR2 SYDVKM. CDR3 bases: TGTGCCAGCAGTGTAGCTCAGGGTCCCTACACTGAAGCTTTCTTT. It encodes CASSVAQGPYTEAFF. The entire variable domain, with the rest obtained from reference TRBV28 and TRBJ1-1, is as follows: DVKVTQSSRYLVKRTGEKVFLECVQDMDHENMFWYRQDPGLGLRLIYFSYDVKMKEKGDIPEGYSVSREKKERFSLILESASTNQTSMYLCASSVAQGPYTEAFFGQGTRLTVV.

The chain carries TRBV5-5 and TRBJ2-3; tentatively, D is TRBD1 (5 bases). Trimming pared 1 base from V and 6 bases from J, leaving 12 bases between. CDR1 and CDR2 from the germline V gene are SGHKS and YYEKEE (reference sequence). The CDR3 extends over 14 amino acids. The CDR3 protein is CASSLQGGYDTQYF. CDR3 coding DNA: TGTGCCAGCAGCTTGCAGGGTGGATACGATACGCAGTATTTT.

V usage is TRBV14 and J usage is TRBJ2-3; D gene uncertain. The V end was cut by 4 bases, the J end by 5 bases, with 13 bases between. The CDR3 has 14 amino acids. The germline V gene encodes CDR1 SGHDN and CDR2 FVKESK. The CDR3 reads CASSPQNRVDTQYF. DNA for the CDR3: TGTGCCAGCAGCCCCCAAAATCGGGTAGATACGCAGTATTTT.

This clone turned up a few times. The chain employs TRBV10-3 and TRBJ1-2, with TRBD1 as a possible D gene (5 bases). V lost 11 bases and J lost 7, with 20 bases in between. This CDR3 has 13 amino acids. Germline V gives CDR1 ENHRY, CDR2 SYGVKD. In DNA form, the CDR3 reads TGTGCCGCCTTACGGGGGGGTATGGGTGGCTACACCTTC. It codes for CAALRGGMGGYTF.

The CDR3 nucleotides are TGTGCCAGCAGCCGCGACACCTACGAGCAGTACGTC. Its translation: CASSRDTYEQYV. This rearrangement joins TRBV28 to TRBJ2-7; D gene unclear. This CDR3 is built from 12 residues. Germline assignment: CDR1 MDHEN and CDR2 SYDVKM. Trimming took off 6 bases at V and 2 bases at J, with 8 bases between the two ends.

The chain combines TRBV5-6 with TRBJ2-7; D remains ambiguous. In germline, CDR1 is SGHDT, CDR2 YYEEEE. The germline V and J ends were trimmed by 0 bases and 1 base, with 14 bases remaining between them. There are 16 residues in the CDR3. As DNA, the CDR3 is TGTGCCAGCAGCTTGGTGGGCAGAACGGATTCCTACGAGCAGTACTTC. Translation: CASSLVGRTDSYEQYF. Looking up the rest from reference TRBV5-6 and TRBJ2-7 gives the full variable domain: DAGVTQSPTHLIKTRGQQVTLRCSPKSGHDTVSWYQQALGQGPQFIFQYYEEEERQRGNFPDRFSGHQFPNYSSELNVNALLLGDSALYLCASSLVGRTDSYEQYFGPGTRLTVT.

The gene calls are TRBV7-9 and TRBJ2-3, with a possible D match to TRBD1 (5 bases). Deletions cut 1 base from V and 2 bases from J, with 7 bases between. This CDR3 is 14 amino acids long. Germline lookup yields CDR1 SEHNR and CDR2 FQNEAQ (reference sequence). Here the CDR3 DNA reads TGTGCCAGCAGCTTAGGTGGACACACAGATACGCAGTATTTT. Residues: CASSLGGHTDTQYF.

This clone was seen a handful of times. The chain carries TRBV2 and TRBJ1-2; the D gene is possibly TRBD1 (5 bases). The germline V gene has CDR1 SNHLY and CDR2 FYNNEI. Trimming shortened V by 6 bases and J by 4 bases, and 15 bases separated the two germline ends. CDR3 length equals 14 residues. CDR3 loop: CASRPLGQGYGYTF. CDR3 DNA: TGTGCCAGCAGGCCGCTAGGGCAGGGCTATGGCTACACCTTC.

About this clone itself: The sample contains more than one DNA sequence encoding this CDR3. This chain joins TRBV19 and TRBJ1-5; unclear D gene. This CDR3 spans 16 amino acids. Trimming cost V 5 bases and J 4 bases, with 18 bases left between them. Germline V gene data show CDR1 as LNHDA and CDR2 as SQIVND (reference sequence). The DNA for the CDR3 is TGTGCCAGTAGTCCATTGGGTCTCAAGAGGAATCAGCCCCAGCATTTT. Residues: CASSPLGLKRNQPQHF. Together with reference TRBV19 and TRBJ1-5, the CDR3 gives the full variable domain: DGGITQSPKYLFRKEGQNVTLSCEQNLNHDAMYWYRQDPGQGLRLIYYSQIVNDFQKGDIAEGYSVSREKKESFPLTVTSAQKNPTAFYLCASSPLGLKRNQPQHFGDGTRLSIL.

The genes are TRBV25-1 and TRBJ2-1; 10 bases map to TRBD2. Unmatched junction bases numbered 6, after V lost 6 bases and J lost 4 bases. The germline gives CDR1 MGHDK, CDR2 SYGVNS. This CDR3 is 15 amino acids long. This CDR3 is CASRPAGGPYNEQFF. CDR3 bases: TGTGCCAGCAGGCCAGCGGGGGGGCCTTACAATGAGCAGTTCTTC.

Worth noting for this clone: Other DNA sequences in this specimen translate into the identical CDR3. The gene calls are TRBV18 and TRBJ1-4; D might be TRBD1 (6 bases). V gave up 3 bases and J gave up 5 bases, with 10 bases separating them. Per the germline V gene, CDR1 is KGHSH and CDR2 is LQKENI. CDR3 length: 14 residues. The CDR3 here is CASSPAGGNEKLFF. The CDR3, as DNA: TGTGCCAGCTCACCGGCGGGGGGCAATGAAAAACTGTTTTTT. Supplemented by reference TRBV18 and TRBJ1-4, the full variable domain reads NAGVMQNPRHLVRRRGQEARLRCSPMKGHSHVYWYRQLPEEGLKFMVYLQKENIIDESGMPKERFSAEFPKEGPSILRIQQVVRGDSAAYFCASSPAGGNEKLFFGSGTQLSVL.

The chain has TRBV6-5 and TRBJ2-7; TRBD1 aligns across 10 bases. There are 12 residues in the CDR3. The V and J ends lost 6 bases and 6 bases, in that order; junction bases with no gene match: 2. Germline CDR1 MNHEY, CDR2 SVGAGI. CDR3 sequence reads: CASRRTGGEQYV. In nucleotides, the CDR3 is TGTGCCAGCAGACGGACAGGGGGCGAGCAGTACGTC.

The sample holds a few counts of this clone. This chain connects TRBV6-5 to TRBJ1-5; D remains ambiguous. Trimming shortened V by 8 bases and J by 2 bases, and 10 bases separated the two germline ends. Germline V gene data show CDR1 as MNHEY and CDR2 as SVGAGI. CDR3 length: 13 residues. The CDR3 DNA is TGTGCCAGCGGACTGCGGGGCAATCAGCCCCAGCATTTT. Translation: CASGLRGNQPQHF.

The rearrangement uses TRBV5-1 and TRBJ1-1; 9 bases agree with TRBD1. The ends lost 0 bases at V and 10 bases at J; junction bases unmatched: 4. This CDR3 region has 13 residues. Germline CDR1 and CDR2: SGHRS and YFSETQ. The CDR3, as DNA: TGCGCCAGCAGCTTGGGGGACAGGGATCGAGCTTTCTTT. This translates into CASSLGDRDRAFF.

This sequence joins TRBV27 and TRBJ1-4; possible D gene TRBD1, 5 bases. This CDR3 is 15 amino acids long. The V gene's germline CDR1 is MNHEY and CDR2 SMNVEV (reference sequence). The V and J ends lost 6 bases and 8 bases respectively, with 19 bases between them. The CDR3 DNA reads TGTGCCAGCAGCTCGTGGGGGGGACTAAGCGAAAAACTGTTTTTT. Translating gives CASSSWGGLSEKLFF.